One and the same sample provided the 8 T cell receptor beta chains below, sequenced in a study of shared clonotypes between healthy human individuals. Sequencing was performed with immunoSEQ multiplex PCR; in TCRdb, only in-frame clones are kept and a portion is missing. Here the sample spans approximately 2,300,000 clones, roughly 92% being singletons. Source material: naive CD4+ T cells from PBMCs. The subset was: CD45RA+ positively selected. Every receptor here comes from a man in his late teens or twenties in good health. Some clones in this sample may be carry-over from other donors' samples.

This clone occurred once. The gene calls are TRBV9 and TRBJ2-7, with 7 bases matching TRBD1. The ends lost 3 bases at V and 3 bases at J; junction bases unmatched: 15. CDR3 length equals 17 residues. CDR1 is SGDLS, CDR2 YYNGEE, per germline. CDR3: CASSGQRQGSGDYEQYF. CDR3 bases: TGTGCCAGCAGCGGCCAAAGACAGGGAAGTGGGGACTACGAGCAGTACTTC.

On this clone: The identical CDR3 is also encoded by other nucleotide sequences in the sample. This chain connects TRBV18 to TRBJ1-1; D is possibly TRBD1 (5 bases). Trimming left V 3 bases short and J 3 bases short, with 8 bases between. The CDR3 length is 13 residues. CDR1 KGHSH and CDR2 LQKENI come from the germline V gene. The CDR3 region is CASSPRGDTEAFF. The CDR3 nucleotides read TGTGCCAGCTCACCCCGGGGGGACACTGAAGCTTTCTTT.

This clone turned up a few times. J is TRBJ2-7 and V is TRBV12-1. TRBV12-1 is listed as a pseudogene. This CDR3 region has 13 residues. The CDR3 is CASSLSDDYEQYF. The CDR3 DNA reads as TGTGCCAGCAGCCTCTCGGACGACTACGAGCAGTACTTC.

CDR3: CASALWGVQETQYF. For the CDR3, the DNA is TGTGCCAGCGCCCTGTGGGGGGTCCAAGAGACCCAGTACTTC. J is TRBJ2-5 and V is TRBV5-8; D might be TRBD2 (6 bases). The CDR3 is 14 residues long. Trimming stripped 7 bases from V and 1 base from J, with 14 bases between. From germline, CDR1 is SGHTS and CDR2 YDEGEE.

The chain carries TRBV5-1 and TRBJ2-5; D gene unclear. The CDR3 loop spans 15 amino acids. Trimming took 3 bases from V and 5 from J, leaving 17 bases between them. Germline loops: CDR1 SGHRS, CDR2 YFSETQ. CDR3 coding DNA: TGCGCCAGCAGCTGGGAACTCCTTACTGAGGAGACCCAGTACTTC. Protein sequence: CASSWELLTEETQYF.

Concerning this clone itself: In the same sample, other DNA sequences code for this CDR3. This sequence joins TRBV6-5 and TRBJ1-1, with D perhaps matching TRBD1 (5 bases). V lost 3 bases, J lost 5 bases, and 10 bases lay in between. Germline V CDR1 and CDR2: MNHEY, SVGAGI. The CDR3 loop spans 13 amino acids. CDR3 coding DNA: TGTGCCAGCAGTTATGGGGGTGTTACTGAAGCTTTCTTT. Translation gives CASSYGGVTEAFF.

The V and J genes are TRBV7-9 and TRBJ2-7; either TRBD1 or TRBD2 may supply D (5 bases each). CDR3 size: 15 residues. In germline, CDR1 is SEHNR, CDR2 FQNEAQ (reference sequence). Trimming pared 5 bases from V and 0 bases from J, leaving 14 bases between. The CDR3 is CASSGAVGDSYEQYF. The DNA of the CDR3 is TGTGCCAGCAGCGGGGCTGTGGGAGACTCCTACGAGCAGTACTTC.

V is TRBV9 and J is TRBJ1-2; TRBD1 might be the D (5 bases). The CDR3 totals 15 residues. In germline, CDR1 is SGDLS, CDR2 YYNGEE. V lost 3 bases, J lost 0 bases, and 12 bases lay in between. The CDR3 loop is CASSGTWGANYGYTF. CDR3 in DNA: TGTGCCAGCAGCGGTACCTGGGGGGCTAACTATGGCTACACCTTC.